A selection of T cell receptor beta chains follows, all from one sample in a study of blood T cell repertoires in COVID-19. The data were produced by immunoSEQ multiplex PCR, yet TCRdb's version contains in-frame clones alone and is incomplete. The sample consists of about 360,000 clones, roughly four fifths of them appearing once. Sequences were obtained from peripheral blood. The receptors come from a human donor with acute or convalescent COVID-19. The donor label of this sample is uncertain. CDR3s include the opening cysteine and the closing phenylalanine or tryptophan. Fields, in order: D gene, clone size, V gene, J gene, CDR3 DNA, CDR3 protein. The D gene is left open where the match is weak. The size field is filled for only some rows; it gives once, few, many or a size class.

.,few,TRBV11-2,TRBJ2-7,TGTGCCAGCAGCACTCTACTAGCAGTAGAGCTGGAGCAGTACTTC,CASSTLLAVELEQYF
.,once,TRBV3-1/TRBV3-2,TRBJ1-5,TGTGCCAGCAGCCAGATAGCAGGGGCTGATCAGCCCCAGCATTTT,CASSQIAGADQPQHF
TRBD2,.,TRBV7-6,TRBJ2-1,TGTGCCAGCAGCTTAGCGCGGCGGGAGAGACGCTACAATGAGCAGTTCTTC,CASSLARRERRYNEQFF
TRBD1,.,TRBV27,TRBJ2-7,TGTGCCAGCAGATACCATGGGACAGAACCCTACGAGCAGTACTTC,CASRYHGTEPYEQYF
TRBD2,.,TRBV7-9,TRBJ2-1,TGTGCCAGCACATCTAGCGGGAGGAACAATGAGCAGTTCTTC,CASTSSGRNNEQFF
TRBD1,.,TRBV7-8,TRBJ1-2,TGTGCCAGCAGCACACTTTGGAGTTCAGGGGGCTCTGGCTACACCTTC,CASSTLWSSGGSGYTF
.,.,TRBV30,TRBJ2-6,TGTGCCTGGAGTTACGCGACAGCGGGCGCCAACGTCCTGACTTTC,CAWSYATAGANVLTF
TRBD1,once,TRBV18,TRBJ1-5,TGTGCCAGCTCACCACGGGGGGACAGGGTAAATCAGCCCCAGCATTTT,CASSPRGDRVNQPQHF
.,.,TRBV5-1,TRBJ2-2,TGCGCCAGCAGCTTGGCGGGAGCGGGCGGGGAGCTGTTTTTT,CASSLAGAGGELFF
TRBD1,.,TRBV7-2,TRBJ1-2,TGTGCCAGCAGCGCCCGGGGGTGGGACAGGGCAGGTGGCTACACCTTC,CASSARGWDRAGGYTF
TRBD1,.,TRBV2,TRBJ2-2,TGTGCCAGCAATCGACAGGGTCGAGGGGAGCTGTTTTTT,CASNRQGRGELFF
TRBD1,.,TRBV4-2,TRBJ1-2,TGTGCCAGCAGCCAAGAGGGGTCAGGGGGCGGTCGTTTCATTGGCTACACCTTC,CASSQEGSGGGRFIGYTF
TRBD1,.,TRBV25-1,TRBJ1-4,TGTGCCAGCAGTGGGACAGGGGGCCCGGAGGAAAAACTGTTTTTT,CASSGTGGPEEKLFF
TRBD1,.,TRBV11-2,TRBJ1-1,TGTGCCAGCAGATGGACAGGGATGAACACTGAAGCTTTCTTT,CASRWTGMNTEAFF
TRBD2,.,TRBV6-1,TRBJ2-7,TGTGCCAGCAGTGAACCCTTTAGCGGGGGGCCAAGCTCCTACGAGCAGTACTTC,CASSEPFSGGPSSYEQYF
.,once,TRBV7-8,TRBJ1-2,TGTGCCAGCAGCTCCGCGGACAGTTATGGCTACACCTTC,CASSSADSYGYTF
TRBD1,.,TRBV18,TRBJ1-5,TGTGCCAGCTCCCAGGGACAGTCGAATCAGCCCCAGCATTTT,CASSQGQSNQPQHF
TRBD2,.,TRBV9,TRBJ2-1,TGTGCCAGCAGCTCATCCGGGACTACCTACAATGAGCAGTTCTTC,CASSSSGTTYNEQFF
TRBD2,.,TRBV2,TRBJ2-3,TGTGCCAGCAGCGCTACTAGCGGGGGGATAACAGATACGCAGTATTTT,CASSATSGGITDTQYF
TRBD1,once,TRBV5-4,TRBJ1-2,TGTGCCAGCAACAACAGACAGGGCCGGGATGGCTACACCTTC,CASNNRQGRDGYTF
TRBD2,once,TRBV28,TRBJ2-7,TGTGCCAGCAGTTTCGGTAGCGGGGGGCGATTTTACGAGCAGTACTTC,CASSFGSGGRFYEQYF
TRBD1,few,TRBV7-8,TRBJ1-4,TGTGCCAGCAGCTTGGGGGGACAGGCGGGCGGGCGAGAAAAACTGTTTTTT,CASSLGGQAGGREKLFF
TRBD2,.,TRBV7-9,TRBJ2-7,TGTGCCAGCAGCCGTCTAGCGGGGGTATCCTACGAGCAGTACTTC,CASSRLAGVSYEQYF
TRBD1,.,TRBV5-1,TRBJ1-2,TGCGCCAGCAGCTTGGGCCTACAGGGGACATCCGGCTACACCTTC,CASSLGLQGTSGYTF
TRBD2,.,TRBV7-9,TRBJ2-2,TGTGCCAGCACAAAAAGTTGGCAGCGGGGGACAACCGGGGAGCTGTTTTTT,CASTKSWQRGTTGELFF
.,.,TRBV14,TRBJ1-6,TGTGCCAGCAGCCCCGTGTCTAATTCACCCCTCCACTTT,CASSPVSNSPLHF
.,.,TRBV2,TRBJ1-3,TGTGCCAGCAGTAAGCGACAGGTTGGAAACACCATATATTTT,CASSKRQVGNTIYF
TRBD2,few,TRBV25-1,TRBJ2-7,TGTGCCAGCAGACCTAGCGGGGGGCCTCGCGAGCAGTACTTC,CASRPSGGPREQYF
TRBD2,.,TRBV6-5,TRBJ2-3,TGTGCCAGCAGATATAGCGGGGCGAGGACAGATACGCAGTATTTT,CASRYSGARTDTQYF
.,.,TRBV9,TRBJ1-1,TGTGCCAGCAGCCCAGGTATGGGGAACACTGAAGCTTTCTTT,CASSPGMGNTEAFF
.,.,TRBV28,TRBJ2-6,TGTGCCAGCAAGTGGGGCTCTAGCTCTGGGGCCAACGTCCTGACTTTC,CASKWGSSSGANVLTF
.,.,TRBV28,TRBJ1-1,TGTGCCAGCAGCCTAATGCCGAATACTGAAGCTTTCTTT,CASSLMPNTEAFF
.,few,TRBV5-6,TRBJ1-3,TGTGCCAGCAGCAAGAGGACAGTGATCTCTGGAAACACCATATATTTT,CASSKRTVISGNTIYF